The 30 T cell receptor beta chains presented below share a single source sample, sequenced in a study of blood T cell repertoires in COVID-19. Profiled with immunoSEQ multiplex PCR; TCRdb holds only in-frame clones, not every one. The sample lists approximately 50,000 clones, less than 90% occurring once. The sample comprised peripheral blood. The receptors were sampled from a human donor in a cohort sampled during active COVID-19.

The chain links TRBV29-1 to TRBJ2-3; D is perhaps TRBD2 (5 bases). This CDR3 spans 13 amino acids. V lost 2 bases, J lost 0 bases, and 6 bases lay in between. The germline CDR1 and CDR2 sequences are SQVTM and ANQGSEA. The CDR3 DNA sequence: TGCAGCGTTGAAAGGGAGAGCACAGATACGCAGTATTTT. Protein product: CSVERESTDTQYF.

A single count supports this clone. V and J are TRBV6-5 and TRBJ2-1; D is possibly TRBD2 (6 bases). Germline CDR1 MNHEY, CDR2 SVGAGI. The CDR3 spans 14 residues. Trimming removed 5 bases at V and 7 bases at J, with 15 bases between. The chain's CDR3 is CASSTGTFGNEQFF. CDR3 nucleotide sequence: TGTGCCAGCAGTACCGGGACTTTCGGAAATGAGCAGTTCTTC.

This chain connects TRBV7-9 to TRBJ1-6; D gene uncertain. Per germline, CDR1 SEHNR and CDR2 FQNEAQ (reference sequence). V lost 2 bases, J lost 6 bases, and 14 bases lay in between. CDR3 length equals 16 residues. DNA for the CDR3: TGTGCCAGCAGCTTACAAGACGTGGGCCTTAATTCACCCCTCCACTTT. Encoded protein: CASSLQDVGLNSPLHF.

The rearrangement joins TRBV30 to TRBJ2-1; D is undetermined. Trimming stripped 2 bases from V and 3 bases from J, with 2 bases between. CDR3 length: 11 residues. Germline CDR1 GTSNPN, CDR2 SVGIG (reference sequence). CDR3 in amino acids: CAWSLYNEQFF. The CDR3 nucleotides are TGTGCCTGGAGTCTCTACAATGAGCAGTTCTTC.

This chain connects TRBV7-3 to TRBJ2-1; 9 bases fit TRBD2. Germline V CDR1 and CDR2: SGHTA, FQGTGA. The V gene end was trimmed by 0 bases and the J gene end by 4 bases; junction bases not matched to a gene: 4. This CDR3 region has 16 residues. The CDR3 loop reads CASSLTGGRVYNEQFF. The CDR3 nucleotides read TGTGCCAGCAGCTTAACCGGCGGGAGGGTTTACAATGAGCAGTTCTTC.

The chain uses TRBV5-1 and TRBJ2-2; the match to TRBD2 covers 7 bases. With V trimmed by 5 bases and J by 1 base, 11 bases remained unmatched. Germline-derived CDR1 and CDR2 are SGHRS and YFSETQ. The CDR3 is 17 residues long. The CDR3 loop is CASSDPSGGRNTGELFF. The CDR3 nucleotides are TGCGCCAGCAGTGACCCTTCTGGCGGGAGGAACACCGGGGAGCTGTTTTTT.

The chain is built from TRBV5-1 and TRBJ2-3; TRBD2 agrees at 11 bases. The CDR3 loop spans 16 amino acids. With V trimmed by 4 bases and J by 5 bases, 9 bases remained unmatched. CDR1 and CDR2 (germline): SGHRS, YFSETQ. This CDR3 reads CASSIDLLAGVDTQYF. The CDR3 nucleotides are TGCGCCAGCAGCATCGACCTACTAGCGGGAGTAGATACGCAGTATTTT.

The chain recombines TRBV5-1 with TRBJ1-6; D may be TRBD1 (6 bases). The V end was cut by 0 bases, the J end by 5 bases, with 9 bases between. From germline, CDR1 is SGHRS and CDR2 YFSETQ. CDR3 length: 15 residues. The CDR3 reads CASSLGAGDNSPLHF. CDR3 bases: TGCGCCAGCAGCTTGGGGGCAGGGGATAATTCACCCCTCCACTTT. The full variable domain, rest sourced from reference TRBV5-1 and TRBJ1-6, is KAGVTQTPRYLIKTRGQQVTLSCSPISGHRSVSWYQQTPGQGLQFLFEYFSETQRNKGNFPGRFSGRQFSNSRSEMNVSTLELGDSALYLCASSLGAGDNSPLHFGNGTRLTVT.

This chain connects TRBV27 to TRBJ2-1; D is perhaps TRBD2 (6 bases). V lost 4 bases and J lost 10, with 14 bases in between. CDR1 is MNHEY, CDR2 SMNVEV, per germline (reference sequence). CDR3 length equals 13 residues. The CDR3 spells CASSSPVGGEQFF. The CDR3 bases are TGTGCCAGCAGTTCCCCGGTCGGAGGGGAGCAGTTCTTC.

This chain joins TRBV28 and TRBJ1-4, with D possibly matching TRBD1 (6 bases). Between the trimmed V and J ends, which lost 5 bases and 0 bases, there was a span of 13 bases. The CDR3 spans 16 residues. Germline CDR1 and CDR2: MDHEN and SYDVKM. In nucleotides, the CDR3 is TGTGCCAGCAGTAAGGGACAAATCGCAACTAATGAAAAACTGTTTTTT. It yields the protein CASSKGQIATNEKLFF.

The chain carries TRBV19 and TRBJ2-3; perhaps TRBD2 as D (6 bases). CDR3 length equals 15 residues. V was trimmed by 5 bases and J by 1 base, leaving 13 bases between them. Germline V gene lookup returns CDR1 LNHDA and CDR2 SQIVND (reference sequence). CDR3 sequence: CASSAGGGRTDTQYF. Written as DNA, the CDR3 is TGTGCCAGTAGTGCCGGGGGTGGCCGCACAGATACGCAGTATTTT.

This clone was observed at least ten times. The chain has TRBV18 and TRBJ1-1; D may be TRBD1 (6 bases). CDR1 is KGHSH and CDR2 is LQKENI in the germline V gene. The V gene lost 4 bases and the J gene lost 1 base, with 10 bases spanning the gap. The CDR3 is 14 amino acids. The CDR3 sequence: CASSLDRRNTEAFF. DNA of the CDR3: TGTGCCAGCTCACTGGACAGAAGGAACACTGAAGCTTTCTTT.

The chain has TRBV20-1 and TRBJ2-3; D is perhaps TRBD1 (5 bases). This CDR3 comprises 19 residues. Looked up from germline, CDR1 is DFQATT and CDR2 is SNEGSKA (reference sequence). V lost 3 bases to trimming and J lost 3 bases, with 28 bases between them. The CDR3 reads CSASKVSTVSGNYTDTQYF. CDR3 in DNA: TGCAGTGCTAGTAAGGTCTCCACCGTGTCAGGGAACTATACAGATACGCAGTATTTT.

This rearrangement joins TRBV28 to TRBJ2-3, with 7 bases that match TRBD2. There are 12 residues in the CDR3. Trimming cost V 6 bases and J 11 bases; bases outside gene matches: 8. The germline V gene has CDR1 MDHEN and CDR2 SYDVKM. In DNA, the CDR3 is TGTGCCAGCAGCCCCTTGGCGGGAGAGCAGTATTTT. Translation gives CASSPLAGEQYF.

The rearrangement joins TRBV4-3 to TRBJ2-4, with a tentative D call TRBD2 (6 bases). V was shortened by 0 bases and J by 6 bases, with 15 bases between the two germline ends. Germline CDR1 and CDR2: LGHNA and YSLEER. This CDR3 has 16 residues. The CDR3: CASSQDKTGVRNIQYF. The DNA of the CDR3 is TGCGCCAGCAGCCAAGATAAAACGGGAGTAAGAAACATTCAGTACTTC.

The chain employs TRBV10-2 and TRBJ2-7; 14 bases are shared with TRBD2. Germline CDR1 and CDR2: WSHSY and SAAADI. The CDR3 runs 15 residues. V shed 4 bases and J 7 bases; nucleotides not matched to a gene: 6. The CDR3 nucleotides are TGCGCCAGCAGTGTGACTAGCGGGAGGGGCGGGGAGCAGTACTTC. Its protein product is CASSVTSGRGGEQYF.

CDR3 nucleotides: TGTGCCAGCAGCCGAGTGGGACAGGAGTTAGGCACCATATATTTT. It translates to CASSRVGQELGTIYF. V is TRBV7-9 and J is TRBJ1-3, with 8 bases matching TRBD1. The V and J ends lost 5 bases and 9 bases, in that order; junction bases with no gene match: 12. Germline V gives CDR1 SEHNR, CDR2 FQNEAQ (reference sequence). This CDR3 has 15 residues.

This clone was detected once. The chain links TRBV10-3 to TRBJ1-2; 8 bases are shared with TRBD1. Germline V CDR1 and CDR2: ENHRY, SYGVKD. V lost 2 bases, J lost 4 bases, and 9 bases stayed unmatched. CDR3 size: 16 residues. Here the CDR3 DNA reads TGTGCCATCAGTGAGGCGGCAGGGGGCAGAGGCTATGGCTACACCTTC. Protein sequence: CAISEAAGGRGYGYTF.

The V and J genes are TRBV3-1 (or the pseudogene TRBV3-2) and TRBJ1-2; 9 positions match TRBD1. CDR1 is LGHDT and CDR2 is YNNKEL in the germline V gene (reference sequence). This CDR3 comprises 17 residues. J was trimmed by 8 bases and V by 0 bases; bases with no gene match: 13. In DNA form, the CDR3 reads TGTGCCAGCAGCCAAGATAGGCTCCGGGACAGGGTCCGCGGCTACACCTTC. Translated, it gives CASSQDRLRDRVRGYTF.

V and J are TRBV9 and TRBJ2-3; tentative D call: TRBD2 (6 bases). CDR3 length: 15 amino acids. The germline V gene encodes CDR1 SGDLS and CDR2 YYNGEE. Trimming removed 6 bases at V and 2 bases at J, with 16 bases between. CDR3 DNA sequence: TGTGCCAGCACCTTTCGGGCGGGGAACACAGATACGCAGTATTTT. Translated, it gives CASTFRAGNTDTQYF.

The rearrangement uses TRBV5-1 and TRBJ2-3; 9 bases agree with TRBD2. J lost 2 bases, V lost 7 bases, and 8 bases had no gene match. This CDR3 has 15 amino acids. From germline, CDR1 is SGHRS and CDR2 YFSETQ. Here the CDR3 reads CASASERGDTDTQYF. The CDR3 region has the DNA TGCGCCAGCGCCTCCGAGCGGGGGGACACAGATACGCAGTATTTT. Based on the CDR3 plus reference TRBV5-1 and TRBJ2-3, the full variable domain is KAGVTQTPRYLIKTRGQQVTLSCSPISGHRSVSWYQQTPGQGLQFLFEYFSETQRNKGNFPGRFSGRQFSNSRSEMNVSTLELGDSALYLCASASERGDTDTQYFGPGTRLTVL.

The CDR3 loop is CASSLGTGSTGELFF. CDR3 sequence (DNA): TGTGCCAGCAGCCTAGGGACAGGGAGCACCGGGGAGCTGTTTTTT. J is TRBJ2-2 and V is TRBV4-2, with TRBD1 identical over 9 bases. V lost 4 bases and J lost 4; bases outside the gene matches: 4. The CDR3 spans 15 residues. Germline assignment: CDR1 LGHNA and CDR2 YNFKEQ.

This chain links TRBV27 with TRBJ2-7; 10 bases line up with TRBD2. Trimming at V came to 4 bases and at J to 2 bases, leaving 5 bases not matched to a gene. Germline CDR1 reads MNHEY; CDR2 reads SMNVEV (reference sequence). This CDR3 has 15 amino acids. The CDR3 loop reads CASSSSGRGPYEQYF. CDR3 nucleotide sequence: TGTGCCAGCAGTTCAAGCGGGAGGGGGCCCTACGAGCAGTACTTC.

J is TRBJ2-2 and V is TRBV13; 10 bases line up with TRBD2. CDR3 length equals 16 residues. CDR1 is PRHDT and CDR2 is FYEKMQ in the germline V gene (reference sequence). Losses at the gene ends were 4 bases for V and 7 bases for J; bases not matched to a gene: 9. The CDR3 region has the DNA TGTGCCAGCAGCTCCCGGAAGCGGGAGGGGTTCGGGGAGCTGTTTTTT. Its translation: CASSSRKREGFGELFF. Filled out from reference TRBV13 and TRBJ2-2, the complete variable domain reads AAGVIQSPRHLIKEKRETATLKCYPIPRHDTVYWYQQGPGQDPQFLISFYEKMQSDKGSIPDRFSAQQFSDYHSELNMSSLELGDSALYFCASSSRKREGFGELFFGEGSRLTVL.

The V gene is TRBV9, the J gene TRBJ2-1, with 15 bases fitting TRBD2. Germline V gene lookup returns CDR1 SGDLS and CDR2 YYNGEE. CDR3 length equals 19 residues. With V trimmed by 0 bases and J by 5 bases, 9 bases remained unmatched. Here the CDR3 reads CASSVDAGLAGGYNNEQFF. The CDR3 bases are TGTGCCAGCAGCGTAGACGCGGGACTAGCGGGAGGATACAACAATGAGCAGTTCTTC.

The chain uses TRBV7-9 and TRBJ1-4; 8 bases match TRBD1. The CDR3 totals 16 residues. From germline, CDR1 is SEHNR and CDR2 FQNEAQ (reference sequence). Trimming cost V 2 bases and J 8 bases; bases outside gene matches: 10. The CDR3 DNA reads TGTGCCAGCAGCTTATTCGACACAGGGGGAAGAGAAAAACTGTTTTTT. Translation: CASSLFDTGGREKLFF.

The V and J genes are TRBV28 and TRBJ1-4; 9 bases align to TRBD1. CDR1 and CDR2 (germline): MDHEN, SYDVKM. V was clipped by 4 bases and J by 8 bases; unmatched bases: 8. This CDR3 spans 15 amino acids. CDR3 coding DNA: TGTGCCAGCAGTTCACAGGGGGCGCAGAGCGAAAAACTGTTTTTT. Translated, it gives CASSSQGAQSEKLFF.

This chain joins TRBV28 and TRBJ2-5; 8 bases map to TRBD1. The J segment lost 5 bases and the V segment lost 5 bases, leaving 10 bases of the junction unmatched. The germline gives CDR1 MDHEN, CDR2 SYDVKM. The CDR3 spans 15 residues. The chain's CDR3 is CASSRRTGRQETQYF. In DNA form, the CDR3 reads TGTGCCAGCAGTCGCAGGACAGGGAGGCAGGAGACCCAGTACTTC.

In nucleotides, the CDR3 is TGTGCCAGCAGCCAAGACGGACTAGCGGGAGTGGATGAGCAGTTCTTC. Protein: CASSQDGLAGVDEQFF. The chain employs TRBV3-1 (or the pseudogene TRBV3-2) and TRBJ2-1; TRBD2 matches at 13 bases. This CDR3 region has 16 residues. The germline gives CDR1 LGHDT, CDR2 YNNKEL (reference sequence). V was pared by 0 bases and J by 8 bases, with 4 bases of the junction left unmatched.

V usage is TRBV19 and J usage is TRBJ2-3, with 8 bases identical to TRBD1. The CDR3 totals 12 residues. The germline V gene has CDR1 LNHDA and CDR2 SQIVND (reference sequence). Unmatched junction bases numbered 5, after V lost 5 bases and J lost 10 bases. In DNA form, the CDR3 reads TGTGCCAGTAGTCCGCACAGGGGGTCGCAGTATTTT. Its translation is CASSPHRGSQYF.